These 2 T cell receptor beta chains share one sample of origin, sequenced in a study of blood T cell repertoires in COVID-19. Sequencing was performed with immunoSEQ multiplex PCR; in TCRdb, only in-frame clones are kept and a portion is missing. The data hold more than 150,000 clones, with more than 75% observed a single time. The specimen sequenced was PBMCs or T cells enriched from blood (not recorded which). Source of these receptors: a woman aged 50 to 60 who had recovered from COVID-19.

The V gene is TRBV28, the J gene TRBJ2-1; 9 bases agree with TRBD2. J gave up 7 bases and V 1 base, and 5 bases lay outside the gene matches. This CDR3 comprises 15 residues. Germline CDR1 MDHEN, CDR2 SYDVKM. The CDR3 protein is CASSLSSGAANEQFF. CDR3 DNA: TGTGCCAGCAGTTTATCTAGCGGGGCAGCGAATGAGCAGTTCTTC.

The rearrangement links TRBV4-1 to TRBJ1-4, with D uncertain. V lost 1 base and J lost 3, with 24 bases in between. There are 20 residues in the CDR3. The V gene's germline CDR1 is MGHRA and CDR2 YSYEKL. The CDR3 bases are TGCGCCAGCAGCCAAGGGACCCCAGGTGCCTGGCGGGGATCTAATGAAAAACTGTTTTTT. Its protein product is CASSQGTPGAWRGSNEKLFF.